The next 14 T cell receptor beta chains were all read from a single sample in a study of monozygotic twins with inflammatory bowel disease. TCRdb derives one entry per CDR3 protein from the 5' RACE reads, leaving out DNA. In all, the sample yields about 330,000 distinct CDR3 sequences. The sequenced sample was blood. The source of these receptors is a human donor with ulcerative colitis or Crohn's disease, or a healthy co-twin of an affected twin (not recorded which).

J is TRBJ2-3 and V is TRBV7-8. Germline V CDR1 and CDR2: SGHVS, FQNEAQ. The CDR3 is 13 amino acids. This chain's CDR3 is CASSLFLTDTQYF.

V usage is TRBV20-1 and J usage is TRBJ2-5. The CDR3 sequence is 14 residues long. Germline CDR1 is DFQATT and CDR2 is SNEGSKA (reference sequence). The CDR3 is CSARDMGFQETQYF.

The CDR3 loop is CASRTSTGTHYEQYF. The chain recombines TRBV28 with TRBJ2-7; checking the TCRdb D call of TRBD1 is not possible without DNA. The V gene's germline CDR1 is MDHEN and CDR2 SYDVKM. The CDR3 extends over 15 amino acids. Full variable domain (outside the CDR3, taken from reference TRBV28 and TRBJ2-7): DVKVTQSSRYLVKRTGEKVFLECVQDMDHENMFWYRQDPGLGLRLIYFSYDVKMKEKGDIPEGYSVSREKKERFSLILESASTNQTSMYLCASRTSTGTHYEQYFGPGTRLTVT.

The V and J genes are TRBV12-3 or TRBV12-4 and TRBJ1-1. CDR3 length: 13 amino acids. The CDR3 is CASSFDRSTEAFF.

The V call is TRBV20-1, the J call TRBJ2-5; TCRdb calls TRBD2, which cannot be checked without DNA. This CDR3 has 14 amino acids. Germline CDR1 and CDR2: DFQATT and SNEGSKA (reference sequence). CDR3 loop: CSAARLAGEETQYF.

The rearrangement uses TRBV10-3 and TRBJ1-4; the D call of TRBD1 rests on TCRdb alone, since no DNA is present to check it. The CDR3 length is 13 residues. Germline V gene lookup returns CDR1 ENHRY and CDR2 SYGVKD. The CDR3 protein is CAISDWDREKLFF.

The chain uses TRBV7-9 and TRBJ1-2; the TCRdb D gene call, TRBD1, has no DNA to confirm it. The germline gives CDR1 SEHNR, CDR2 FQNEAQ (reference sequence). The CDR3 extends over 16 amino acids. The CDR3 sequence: CASSSRILEGIYGYTF.

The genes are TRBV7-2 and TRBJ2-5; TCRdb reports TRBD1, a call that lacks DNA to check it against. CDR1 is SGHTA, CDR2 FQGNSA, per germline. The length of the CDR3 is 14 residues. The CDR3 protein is CASSSGQGRETQYF.

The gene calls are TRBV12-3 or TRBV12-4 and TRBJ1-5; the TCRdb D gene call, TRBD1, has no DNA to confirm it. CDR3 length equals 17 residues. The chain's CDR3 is CASSPGTGGSPNQPQHF.

CDR3 amino acids: CASSSPWKQETQYF. V usage is TRBV28 and J usage is TRBJ2-5. CDR1 MDHEN and CDR2 SYDVKM come from the germline V gene. This CDR3 contains 14 residues.

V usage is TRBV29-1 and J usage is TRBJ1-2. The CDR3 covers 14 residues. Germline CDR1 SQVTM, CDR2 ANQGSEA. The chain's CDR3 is CSVDRAAQGYGYTF.

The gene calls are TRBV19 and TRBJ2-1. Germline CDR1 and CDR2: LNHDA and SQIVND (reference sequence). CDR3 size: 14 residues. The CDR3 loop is CASTARWSYNEQFF.

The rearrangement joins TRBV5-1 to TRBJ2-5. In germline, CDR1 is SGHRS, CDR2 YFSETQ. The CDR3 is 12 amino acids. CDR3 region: CASSSNQETQYF.

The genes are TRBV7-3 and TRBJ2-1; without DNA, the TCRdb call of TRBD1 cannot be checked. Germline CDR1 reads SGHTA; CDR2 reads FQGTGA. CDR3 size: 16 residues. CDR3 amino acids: CASSPGVPSSYNEQFF.